Given below is one TCR beta chain in context. In this sample, this clonotype turned up many times. Its specific antigen is unknown. The input lacks base qualities; no much larger clone sits a single base away. Trimming removed 0 bases from V and 1 base from J, leaving 10 bases between the germline ends. As encoded in the germline V gene, CDR1 is SGDLS while CDR2 is YYNGEE. The CDR3 runs 15 residues from the cysteine to the phenylalanine. Only the CDR3 portion is preserved as DNA: 45 bases, with reading frame beginning at the first base. This sample is drawn from a study of T-cell reconstitution after alpha-beta-depleted transplantation in children (dated by TCRdb to about 2016). Regarding the study in general: The study quantitatively tracked T-cell immune reconstitution after TCRalphabeta/CD19-depleted allogeneic hematopoietic cell transplantation in children using TCR repertoire profiling. The paper's findings and limits, for the study overall: In some patients, the high TCRbeta diversity seen at day 60 was put down to recipient T cells and intrathymic progenitors that had survived conditioning. The apparently early recovery of alphabetaT-cell counts about two months after transplant reportedly depended on only several hundred rapidly expanded clones that came from non-depleted graft cells. Over subsequent months, a decline in hyperexpanded clone frequencies was noted, and after one year, T-cell counts and TCRbeta diversity were mostly ascribed to newly produced T cells.

Libraries were prepared through PCR. Instrument used: Illumina HiSeq 2500. Molecular barcoding was employed in the preparation of TCR libraries, with unique molecular identifiers being used to normalize TCRbeta repertoire quantification. TCRdb trimmed the raw reads at Q25, called clones with MiXCR and kept productive beta chains. Rows with a matching CDR3 protein are joined into one entry that keeps the most common DNA and genes. The sample contains some 180,000 distinct CDR3 sequences, under 8.5% of them found a single time. The ten largest clones represent 5.5% to 6.5% of the sample. The sample's treatment or condition label is to be understood as: allogeneic hematopoietic cell transplantation with graft depleted of TCRalphabeta T cells and CD19 B cells. The transplant recipients were children given TCRalphabeta/CD19-depleted allogeneic hematopoietic cell grafts.

The receptor was isolated from a boy aged 2 to 10 with acute lymphoblastic leukemia, due to receive a stem cell transplant. The sample was PBMCs, taken before TCRalphabeta/CD19-depleted stem cell transplant. The chain is encoded by TRBV9 joined to TRBJ1-1; TRBD1 might be the D gene, on 5 matching bases. For the CDR3, the sequence is CASSVGQGGNTEAFF. The sequenced DNA is TGTGCCAGCAGCGTAGGGCAGGGTGGGAACACTGAAGCTTTCTTT.